This T cell receptor (beta chain) was sequenced for a study of blood T cells in healthy people across ages. V lost 1 base to trimming and J lost 5 bases, with 2 bases between them. This CDR3 has 12 amino acids. This clonotype was seen repeatedly, ten times or more. A J-beta primer mix and a sample-barcoded 5' primer were used in a second PCR of roughly 7 to 12 cycles. Sequencing of every sample gave 2.5 million or more CDR3-containing paired-end reads. MiXCR, applied by TCRdb to the 5' RACE reads, yields one record per CDR3 protein. This table holds more than 650,000 distinct CDR3 sequences, around 25% found once. This sample was shared with a second study, whose subject was T cells of mothers and their children. That source adds: Reads obtained per mother exceeded 8.5 million TCR beta CDR3 reads, with some 3 million obtained per child.

Sequencing used blood. The V and J genes are TRBV12-3 or TRBV12-4 and TRBJ1-4; no definite D call. The clonotype originates from a boy between 10 and 17 years old in good health. CDR3 region: CASSLVNEKLFF. CDR3 nucleotide sequence: TGTGCCAGCAGTTTAGTGAATGAAAAACTGTTTTTT.